The 20 T cell receptor beta chains given below trace back to one sample, sequenced in a study of OX40 agonist ivuxolimab in advanced cancers. Libraries were prepared by immunoSEQ multiplex PCR; TCRdb keeps only in-frame clonotypes and omits some of them. The sample has some 70,000 clones, 85% to 90% seen once. The material was CD4+ or CD8+ T cells sorted from blood, obtained in a trial of the OX40 agonist ivuxolimab. The receptors shown here come from an adult with an advanced solid tumor such as melanoma, head and neck, liver or kidney cancer.

V and J are TRBV9 and TRBJ2-7, with 9 bases aligning to TRBD2. V shed 0 bases, J shed 5 bases, and the junction held 6 bases outside the gene matches. In germline, CDR1 is SGDLS, CDR2 YYNGEE. The CDR3 covers 15 residues. CDR3 nucleotides: TGTGCCAGCAGCGTAGCGGCTAGCGGGATCGACGAGCAGTACTTC. Amino acid sequence: CASSVAASGIDEQYF.

The J gene is TRBJ2-7, the V gene TRBV28, with 7 bases fitting TRBD1. The V segment lost 4 bases and the J segment 5 bases; nucleotides outside the gene matches: 5. The CDR3 has 13 amino acids. In germline, CDR1 is MDHEN, CDR2 SYDVKM. This CDR3 is CASSSTGPHEQYF. The DNA of the CDR3 is TGTGCCAGCAGTTCGACAGGGCCCCACGAGCAGTACTTC.

This chain connects TRBV5-8 to TRBJ1-1, with TRBD1 matching over 8 bases. V lost 4 bases, J lost 2 bases, and 10 bases stayed unmatched. The CDR3 extends over 16 amino acids. Germline CDR1 reads SGHTS; CDR2 reads YDEGEE. The CDR3 is CASSPGQGTSNTEAFF. In DNA, the CDR3 is TGTGCCAGCAGCCCCGGACAGGGTACAAGTAACACTGAAGCTTTCTTT.

The chain employs TRBV5-1 and TRBJ2-1, with a possible D match to TRBD1 (5 bases). The CDR3 sequence is 16 residues long. The germline CDR1 and CDR2 sequences are SGHRS and YFSETQ. Trimming took 5 bases from V and 6 from J, leaving 21 bases between them. The CDR3 loop is CASSGAAGNSFNEQFF. The DNA of the CDR3 is TGCGCCAGCAGTGGGGCGGCAGGGAATTCATTCAATGAGCAGTTCTTC.

This rearrangement joins TRBV5-1 to TRBJ2-3; 13 bases are a match to TRBD2. This CDR3 has 16 amino acids. Germline CDR1 is SGHRS and CDR2 is YFSETQ. J was trimmed by 3 bases and V by 3 bases; bases with no gene match: 4. CDR3 in DNA: TGCGCCAGCAGCTCCGGACTAGCGGGAGCGACAGATACGCAGTATTTT. It translates to CASSSGLAGATDTQYF.

The chain couples TRBV6-6 to TRBJ1-1; D perhaps matches TRBD1 (5 bases). This CDR3 has 15 residues. The V end lost 4 bases, the J end lost 2 bases, and 14 bases lay between the germline ends. Germline CDR1 MNHNY, CDR2 SVGAGI (reference sequence). The CDR3 DNA is TGTGCCAGCAGTTCGGGACTTCCCTCCAACACTGAAGCTTTCTTT. It yields the protein CASSSGLPSNTEAFF.

The V gene is TRBV27, the J gene TRBJ1-2, with D possibly matching TRBD1 (6 bases). Germline V gene data show CDR1 as MNHEY and CDR2 as SMNVEV (reference sequence). Trimming pared 5 bases from V and 5 bases from J, leaving 15 bases between. The CDR3 has 14 residues. CDR3 protein: CASSQGPVGYGYTF. In DNA form, the CDR3 reads TGTGCCAGCAGTCAGGGGCCTGTTGGGTATGGCTACACCTTC.

The chain is built from TRBV19 and TRBJ1-2; D possibly corresponds to TRBD1 (5 bases). This CDR3 contains 12 residues. Germline assignment: CDR1 LNHDA and CDR2 SQIVND (reference sequence). V was trimmed by 9 bases and J by 8 bases, leaving 16 bases between them. CDR3 in amino acids: CASRDQKEGYTF. CDR3 DNA sequence: TGTGCCAGCAGGGACCAGAAAGAGGGCTACACCTTC.

The rearrangement joins TRBV28 to TRBJ2-7; 10 bases fit TRBD1. The germline V gene encodes CDR1 MDHEN and CDR2 SYDVKM. The CDR3 runs 15 residues. J gave up 5 bases and V 6 bases, and 10 bases lay outside the gene matches. The CDR3 bases are TGTGCCAGCAGGTCATGGGGACAGGGGCGAAACGAGCAGTACTTC. Its translation: CASRSWGQGRNEQYF.

This chain connects TRBV25-1 to TRBJ2-2; tentatively, D is TRBD2 (5 bases). The ends were cut back, 3 bases at V and 4 bases at J, with 12 bases in the middle. Germline V gives CDR1 MGHDK, CDR2 SYGVNS. The CDR3 is made up of 15 amino acids. In DNA, the CDR3 is TGTGCCAGCAGTGATGCAGGAGGCGGCACCGGGGAGCTGTTTTTT. Residues: CASSDAGGGTGELFF.

V gene TRBV6-1 combines with J gene TRBJ2-7; 8 bases map to TRBD1. Germline V gene lookup returns CDR1 MNHNS and CDR2 SASEGT. The CDR3 spans 13 residues. Trimming at V came to 8 bases and at J to 5 bases, leaving 8 bases not matched to a gene. In nucleotides, the CDR3 is TGTGCCAGCGACGACAGGGGAATAAACGAGCAGTACTTC. Protein sequence: CASDDRGINEQYF.

This rearrangement joins TRBV30 to TRBJ2-1; D unclear. Trimming removed 5 bases at V and 5 bases at J, with 16 bases between. CDR3 length equals 14 residues. Germline CDR1 reads GTSNPN; CDR2 reads SVGIG (reference sequence). The CDR3 sequence is CAWDTAPEHNEQFF. CDR3 bases: TGTGCCTGGGACACGGCCCCAGAGCACAATGAGCAGTTCTTC.

A single count supports this clone. V and J are TRBV2 and TRBJ2-3; D may be TRBD2 (6 bases). Germline V gives CDR1 SNHLY, CDR2 FYNNEI. CDR3 size: 14 residues. Trimming removed 6 bases from V and 0 bases from J, with 10 bases in between. CDR3 loop: CASRVGTSTDTQYF. Written as DNA, the CDR3 is TGTGCCAGCAGGGTCGGGACTAGCACAGATACGCAGTATTTT.

The rearrangement uses TRBV19 and TRBJ1-1; 10 positions match TRBD1. Germline trimming cut 5 bases from V and 6 bases from J; bases unmatched to any gene: 9. The CDR3 spans 15 residues. Germline values: CDR1 LNHDA, CDR2 SQIVND (reference sequence). CDR3 nucleotides: TGTGCCAGTAGTTCAACCCGGGACAGGGGACCTGAAGCTTTCTTT. Protein sequence: CASSSTRDRGPEAFF.

The V gene is TRBV5-1, the J gene TRBJ2-3; 10 positions match TRBD2. Germline V gene sequence: CDR1 SGHRS, CDR2 YFSETQ. There are 15 residues in the CDR3. Trimming cost V 4 bases and J 2 bases; bases outside gene matches: 4. Here the CDR3 DNA reads TGCGCCAGCAGCGTCAGCGGGGGGGACACAGATACGCAGTATTTT. This translates into CASSVSGGDTDTQYF.

The chain couples TRBV2 to TRBJ2-1, with D perhaps assigned TRBD1 or TRBD2 (6 bases each). The CDR3 totals 14 residues. Germline CDR1 reads SNHLY; CDR2 reads FYNNEI. V lost 8 bases and J lost 0, with 11 bases in between. CDR3 nucleotides: TGTGCCAGCGGGGGGCGGCTCTCCTACAATGAGCAGTTCTTC. Protein product: CASGGRLSYNEQFF. Full variable domain (remainder filled in from reference TRBV2 and TRBJ2-1): EPEVTQTPSHQVTQMGQEVILRCVPISNHLYFYWYRQILGQKVEFLVSFYNNEISEKSEIFDDQFSVERPDGSNFTLKIRSTKLEDSAMYFCASGGRLSYNEQFFGPGTRLTVL.

The CDR3 loop is CSATPGETQYF. The CDR3, as DNA: TGCAGTGCCACCCCCGGAGAGACCCAGTACTTC. The gene calls are TRBV20-1 and TRBJ2-5; D is ambiguous. Trimming stripped 6 bases from V and 4 bases from J, with 9 bases between. The CDR3 loop spans 11 amino acids. The germline CDR1 and CDR2 sequences are DFQATT and SNEGSKA (reference sequence).

The chain uses TRBV30 and TRBJ1-2, with D maybe TRBD1 (5 bases). CDR3 length: 13 residues. Trimming pared 0 bases from V and 4 bases from J, leaving 9 bases between. In germline, CDR1 is GTSNPN, CDR2 SVGIG (reference sequence). DNA of the CDR3: TGTGCCTGGAGTGTCCAGGGCCTCTATGGCTACACCTTC. Translating it yields CAWSVQGLYGYTF.

The chain links TRBV15 to TRBJ1-6; D call uncertain. Deletions cut 9 bases from V and 6 bases from J, with 12 bases between. CDR3 size: 13 residues. Looked up from germline, CDR1 is LNHNV and CDR2 is YYDKDF (reference sequence). CDR3 coding DNA: TGTGCCACGAGTACTGGGCGTAATTCACCCCTCCACTTT. Residues: CATSTGRNSPLHF.

V gene TRBV19 combines with J gene TRBJ2-1; 13 nucleotides match TRBD2. After removal of 3 bases from V and 7 bases from J, the junction contained 9 bases not matched to a gene. Germline CDR1 is LNHDA and CDR2 is SQIVND (reference sequence). CDR3 length: 17 amino acids. CDR3 loop: CASSIGSGTSGTNEQFF. CDR3 coding DNA: TGTGCCAGTAGTATTGGTTCGGGGACTAGCGGGACTAATGAGCAGTTCTTC.